These 13 T cell receptor beta chains share one sample of origin, sequenced in a study of T cells in Graves' hyperthyroidism and ophthalmopathy. What was amplified from RNA transcripts were TCR beta CDR3 regions. First-round RT-PCR targeting the TCR CDR3 was performed with the HTBI primer set. TCRdb ran MiXCR on the multiplex PCR reads and lists one entry per CDR3 protein. Of about 610,000 distinct CDR3 sequences detected, about 43% appear once; the ten largest clones hold about 8%. The source material was peripheral blood or thyroid tissue (not recorded which). These receptors were obtained from a woman under 30 with Graves' hyperthyroidism.

In its sample, this clonotype was seen once. A read error may produce the germline difference seen at one junction end. This chain uses TRBV3-1 with TRBJ1-3; the D gene is possibly TRBD1 (6 bases). CDR1 LGHDT and CDR2 YNNKEL come from the germline V gene (reference sequence). The CDR3 runs to 14 residues. The CDR3 nucleotides read TGTGCCGGCAGCCAAGGGGGTCCTGGAAACACCATATATTTT. Protein: CAGSQGGPGNTIYF. Supplemented by reference TRBV3-1 and TRBJ1-3, the full variable domain reads DTAVSQTPKYLVTQMGNDKSIKCEQNLGHDTMYWYKQDSKKFLKIMFSYNNKELIINETVPNRFSPKSPDKAHLNLHINSLELGDSAVYFCAGSQGGPGNTIYFGEGSWLTVV.

V gene TRBV2 combines with J gene TRBJ2-7, with TRBD1 as a possible D gene (5 bases). This CDR3 spans 13 amino acids. V gave up 6 bases and J gave up 3 bases, with 12 bases separating them. Germline V gene sequence: CDR1 SNHLY, CDR2 FYNNEI. CDR3 residues: CASRNQGDYEQYF. Here the CDR3 DNA reads TGTGCCAGCAGGAACCAGGGTGACTACGAGCAGTACTTC.

This rearrangement joins TRBV3-1 to TRBJ2-7; no clear D gene. Germline values: CDR1 LGHDT, CDR2 YNNKEL (reference sequence). This CDR3 contains 12 residues. The V and J ends lost 5 bases and 6 bases respectively, with 11 bases between them. CDR3 DNA sequence: TGTGCCAGCAGCTCCCTATTATCCGAGCAGTACTTC. Its protein product is CASSSLLSEQYF.

At least ten counts were recorded for this clonotype. The rearrangement uses TRBV2 and TRBJ2-5, with 10 nucleotides matching TRBD2. The CDR3 runs 15 residues. Germline loops: CDR1 SNHLY, CDR2 FYNNEI. The V segment lost 1 base and the J segment 7 bases; nucleotides outside the gene matches: 6. The CDR3 region is CASSEETSGIATQYF. In nucleotides, the CDR3 is TGTGCCAGCAGTGAAGAAACTAGCGGGATTGCGACCCAGTACTTC.

This clonotype was detected ten times or more. The chain combines TRBV25-1 with TRBJ1-2; 11 nucleotides line up with TRBD1. V shed 0 bases, J shed 4 bases, and the junction held 4 bases outside the gene matches. This CDR3 has 16 residues. Germline lookup yields CDR1 MGHDK and CDR2 SYGVNS. The CDR3 here is CASSEYGTGGGYGYTF. In nucleotides, the CDR3 is TGTGCCAGCAGTGAATACGGGACAGGGGGGGGCTATGGCTACACCTTC.

The chain uses TRBV7-9 and TRBJ2-5, with D possibly TRBD2 on 6 matching bases. The germline gives CDR1 SEHNR, CDR2 FQNEAQ (reference sequence). CDR3 length: 14 amino acids. V lost 7 bases, J lost 2 bases, and 14 bases lay in between. The DNA for the CDR3 is TGTGCCAGCACCCGTAGTGGGGGGCAAGAGACCCAGTACTTC. It translates to CASTRSGGQETQYF.

V and J are TRBV24-1 and TRBJ2-1, with D perhaps matching TRBD1 (6 bases). Germline V gene lookup returns CDR1 KGHDR and CDR2 SFDVKD. V was trimmed by 2 bases and J by 8 bases, leaving 6 bases between them. This CDR3 has 12 residues. CDR3: CATSDWGHEQFF. The CDR3 region has the DNA TGTGCCACCAGTGATTGGGGGCATGAGCAGTTCTTC.

The chain uses TRBV24-1 and TRBJ2-5; the match to TRBD1 covers 10 bases. Germline V CDR1 and CDR2: KGHDR, SFDVKD. The CDR3 has 14 residues. The V and J ends lost 11 bases and 4 bases, in that order; junction bases with no gene match: 9. CDR3 nucleotides: TGTGCCATAGGGGACAGGGGAATTGGAGAGACCCAGTACTTC. It encodes CAIGDRGIGETQYF.

About this clonotype: The CDR3 ends on some other residue instead of the conserved phenylalanine or tryptophan, so this is likely a read error. The DNA is omitted, as the CDR3 cannot be located on it reliably, and the CDR3 follows TCRdb's listing. The rearrangement joins TRBV29-1 to TRBJ2-7; TRBD2, the D gene given by the table, was not confirmed from the DNA. The CDR3 spans 10 residues, counting both ends. Germline V lookup: CDR1 SQVTM, CDR2 ANQGSEA. CDR3 loop: CSVAGLAGGS.

This clonotype was recorded at least ten times. The DNA of the CDR3 is TGTGCCAGCAGTGGGGGCGACTCCTACGAGCAGTACTTC. Amino acid sequence: CASSGGDSYEQYF. The chain combines TRBV25-1 with TRBJ2-7; a weak D match, TRBD1 (5 bases). Germline V gene sequence: CDR1 MGHDK, CDR2 SYGVNS. This CDR3 is built from 13 residues. V was cut by 4 bases and J by 0 bases, with 7 bases left in between.

This clonotype has ten or more counts. The chain uses TRBV24-1 and TRBJ1-2; 11 bases are a match to TRBD1. Germline CDR1 and CDR2: KGHDR and SFDVKD. The CDR3 has 16 amino acids. With 2 bases clipped from V and 3 bases from J, the junction kept 4 bases outside the gene matches. The CDR3 region has the DNA TGTGCCACCAGTGATTCCGGACAGGGGGCCTACTATGGCTACACCTTC. Amino acid sequence: CATSDSGQGAYYGYTF.

This clonotype has just one count. The chain combines TRBV29-1 with TRBJ2-5, with 8 bases aligning to TRBD2. CDR1 SQVTM and CDR2 ANQGSEA come from the germline V gene. This CDR3 spans 15 amino acids. V gave up 2 bases and J gave up 5 bases; unmatched junction bases: 10. Written as DNA, the CDR3 is TGCAGCGTTGAACCGTCAGCGGGAGTGGTGGAGACCCAGTACTTC. Its translation is CSVEPSAGVVETQYF.

Remarks on this clonotype: A much larger clone differs by one base, so this may be a read error. J is TRBJ1-1 and V is TRBV5-1; the D gene is possibly TRBD1 (5 bases). V lost 7 bases to trimming and J lost 5 bases, with 18 bases between them. Germline values: CDR1 SGHRS, CDR2 YFSETQ. The CDR3 is made up of 14 amino acids. DNA of the CDR3: TGCGCCAGCGGCTCGGTTCCCCAGGGAACTGAAGCTTTCTTT. It codes for CASGSVPQGTEAFF.